These 5 T cell receptor beta chains originate from one sample sequenced in a study of OX40 agonist ivuxolimab in advanced cancers. The library was obtained by the immunoSEQ multiplex PCR assay. In TCRdb, the immuneACCESS table is reduced to in-frame sequences with V and J assigned. These tables do not hold every clone; where another copy was compared, an unresolved V gene accounts for under half, and the others remain unexplained. In this sample the table shows about 39,000 clones, 75% to 85% of which occur a single time. Clones ranked in the top ten supply around 2.5% of the sample. This material consisted of CD4+ or CD8+ T cells sorted from blood, taken in a trial of the OX40 agonist ivuxolimab. All receptors come from an adult with an advanced solid tumor such as melanoma, head and neck, liver or kidney cancer.

This clone was counted a single time. This rearrangement joins TRBV5-6 to TRBJ1-5; no clear D gene. CDR3 length equals 15 residues. Trimming cost V 1 base and J 2 bases, with 10 bases left between them. Germline-derived CDR1 and CDR2 are SGHDT and YYEEEE. CDR3 region: CASSLRLGRNQPQHF. CDR3 coding DNA: TGTGCCAGCAGCTTGCGCTTGGGTCGCAATCAGCCCCAGCATTTT.

CDR3 DNA: TGTGCCAGCAAGTGGGTGGGAAGCACTGAAGCTTTCTTT. Its translation: CASKWVGSTEAFF. V is TRBV2 and J is TRBJ1-1; D is uncertain. CDR1 SNHLY and CDR2 FYNNEI come from the germline V gene. There are 13 residues in the CDR3. V lost 7 bases, J lost 4 bases, and 13 bases lay in between.

V and J are TRBV7-6 and TRBJ2-2, with 11 bases matching TRBD2. The CDR3 loop spans 17 amino acids. Germline assignment: CDR1 SGHVS and CDR2 FNYEAQ. V dropped 4 bases and J dropped 9; count of bases not matched to a gene: 13. Here the CDR3 reads CASSSGLAGAPQRELFF. CDR3 coding DNA: TGTGCCAGCAGCTCTGGACTAGCGGGCGCCCCTCAGCGGGAGCTGTTTTTT.

V usage is TRBV29-1 and J usage is TRBJ2-7, with D perhaps TRBD1 or TRBD2 (6 bases each). Germline assignment: CDR1 SQVTM and CDR2 ANQGSEA. The CDR3 is made up of 12 amino acids. Between the trimmed V and J ends, which lost 6 bases and 6 bases, there was a span of 15 bases. The CDR3 reads CSVGSGAGEQYF. The CDR3 nucleotides read TGCAGCGTAGGTTCGGGGGCGGGCGAGCAGTACTTC.

This clone has just a few counts. J is TRBJ1-2 and V is TRBV11-3; no definite D call. The V gene lost 5 bases and the J gene lost 3 bases, with 10 bases spanning the gap. CDR3 size: 13 residues. Germline values: CDR1 SGHNT, CDR2 YENEEA. For the CDR3, the DNA is TGTGCCAGCAGCCCCGGACTATACTATGGCTACACCTTC. Residues: CASSPGLYYGYTF. The full variable domain, with the rest looked up from reference TRBV11-3 and TRBJ1-2, is EAGVVQSPRYKIIEKKQPVAFWCNPISGHNTLYWYLQNLGQGPELLIRYENEEAVDDSQLPKDRFSAERLKGVDSTLKIQPAELGDSAVYLCASSPGLYYGYTFGSGTRLTVV.